This T cell receptor beta chain was sequenced in a study of T cell repertoires in cytomegalovirus infection. About the research overall: Both a matching HLA type and CMV infection were indicated by public TCR beta signatures. Regarding the study as a whole: CMV-specific TCR beta clonotypes restricted by HLA-C dominated the ex vivo response. Cumulated frequencies of public TCR beta families served to identify carriers of CMV plus the relevant HLA.

In its sample, this clonotype was seen a few times. Its target is not known. TCRdb re-called the reads through MiXCR, storing one row per CDR3 protein. This table has about 360,000 distinct CDR3 sequences, 15% to 20% appearing once. Looked up from germline, CDR1 is SGHVS and CDR2 is FNYEAQ. The CDR3 spans 14 residues. The V and J ends lost 6 bases and 4 bases respectively, with 15 bases between them. The source is a human donor in good health (CMV status not recorded). Some clones in this sample may be carry-over from other donors' samples. The sequencing sample was made of PBMCs. The chain is built from TRBV7-6 and TRBJ1-1, with TRBD1 as a possible D gene (6 bases). This chain's CDR3 is CASSPWAGVTEAFF. In DNA, the CDR3 is TGTGCCAGCAGTCCATGGGCAGGGGTCACTGAAGCTTTCTTT.